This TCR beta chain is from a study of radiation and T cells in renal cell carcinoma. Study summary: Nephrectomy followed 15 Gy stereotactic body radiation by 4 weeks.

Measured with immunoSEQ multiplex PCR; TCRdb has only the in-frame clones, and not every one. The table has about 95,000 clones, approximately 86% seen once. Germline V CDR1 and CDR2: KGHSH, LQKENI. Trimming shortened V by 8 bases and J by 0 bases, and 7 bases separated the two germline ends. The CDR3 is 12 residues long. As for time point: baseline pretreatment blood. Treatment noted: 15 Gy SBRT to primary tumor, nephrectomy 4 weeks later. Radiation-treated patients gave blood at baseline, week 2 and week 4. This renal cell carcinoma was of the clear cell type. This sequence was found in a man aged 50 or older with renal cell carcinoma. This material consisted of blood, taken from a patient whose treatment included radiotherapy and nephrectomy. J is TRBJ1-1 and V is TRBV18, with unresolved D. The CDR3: CASEQVNTEAFF. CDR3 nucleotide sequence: TGTGCCAGCGAACAAGTGAACACTGAAGCTTTCTTT.